One and the same sample provided the 17 T cell receptor beta chains below, sequenced in a study of T cell changes during pregnancy in multiple sclerosis. Profiling relied on immunoSEQ multiplex PCR, and the TCRdb table lists in-frame clones only, not all of them. This sample carries around 45,000 clones, roughly 90% of them seen once, and the ten largest clones take 0.52%. The specimen comprised CD4+ T cells from peripheral blood mononuclear cells, sampled in the third trimester of pregnancy. These receptors were obtained from a female donor with multiple sclerosis, enrolled in a pregnancy study.

The chain links TRBV6-5 to TRBJ2-7, with 8 positions matching TRBD2. J gave up 1 base and V 7 bases, and 9 bases lay outside the gene matches. This CDR3 region has 15 residues. Germline loops: CDR1 MNHEY, CDR2 SVGAGI. The DNA of the CDR3 is TGTGCCAGCACCAAAAGCGGGAGAGGTTCCTACGAGCAGTACTTC. This encodes CASTKSGRGSYEQYF.

V and J are TRBV19 and TRBJ2-5, with 11 bases aligning to TRBD2. The CDR3 length is 16 residues. Losses at the gene ends were 2 bases for V and 1 base for J; bases not matched to a gene: 3. CDR1 is LNHDA, CDR2 SQIVND, per germline (reference sequence). CDR3 protein: CASSIHGTSGQETQYF. The CDR3 DNA follows: TGTGCCAGTAGTATACACGGGACTAGCGGCCAAGAGACCCAGTACTTC.

The J gene is TRBJ2-3, the V gene TRBV7-9, with a possible D match to TRBD2 (5 bases). The CDR3 sequence is 14 residues long. Trimming took 3 bases from V and 6 from J, leaving 13 bases between them. CDR1 is SEHNR, CDR2 FQNEAQ, per germline (reference sequence). The CDR3 DNA reads TGTGCCAGCAGCTTTCTCCTAGCTGGGGATACGCAGTATTTT. It encodes CASSFLLAGDTQYF.

The chain has TRBV28 and TRBJ2-1; 12 nucleotides match TRBD2. With V trimmed by 7 bases and J by 7 bases, 11 bases remained unmatched. CDR3 length: 16 residues. Germline-derived CDR1 and CDR2 are MDHEN and SYDVKM. The chain's CDR3 is CASTSTSGSPGNEQFF. The CDR3 coding sequence is TGTGCCAGCACCTCGACTAGCGGGAGCCCCGGGAATGAGCAGTTCTTC. The full variable domain, its missing parts supplied by reference TRBV28 and TRBJ2-1, is DVKVTQSSRYLVKRTGEKVFLECVQDMDHENMFWYRQDPGLGLRLIYFSYDVKMKEKGDIPEGYSVSREKKERFSLILESASTNQTSMYLCASTSTSGSPGNEQFFGPGTRLTVL.

V gene TRBV27 combines with J gene TRBJ2-1; TRBD2 might be the D (5 bases). CDR1 is MNHEY, CDR2 SMNVEV, per germline (reference sequence). Trimming shortened V by 1 base and J by 0 bases, and 13 bases separated the two germline ends. This CDR3 spans 17 amino acids. For the CDR3, the DNA is TGTGCCAGCAGTTTATTGGGTCGAGGGAGCTCCTACAATGAGCAGTTCTTC. Protein product: CASSLLGRGSSYNEQFF.

In its sample, this clone was seen a few times. This CDR3 is CASSLDARRSGEQYF. In nucleotides, the CDR3 is TGCGCCAGCAGCTTGGATGCGCGGAGGTCTGGAGAGCAGTACTTC. The chain employs TRBV5-1 and TRBJ2-7; perhaps TRBD2 as D (5 bases). Between the trimmed V and J ends, which lost 0 bases and 7 bases, there was a span of 17 bases. The CDR3 loop spans 15 amino acids. The V gene's germline CDR1 is SGHRS and CDR2 YFSETQ.

The chain has TRBV5-4 and TRBJ1-1; 10 bases agree with TRBD1. Germline V lookup: CDR1 SGHNT, CDR2 YYREEE (reference sequence). This CDR3 has 16 amino acids. J gave up 2 bases and V 4 bases, and 8 bases lay outside the gene matches. The CDR3 is CASSATGGALNTEAFF. CDR3 bases: TGTGCCAGCAGCGCGACAGGGGGCGCCCTAAACACTGAAGCTTTCTTT.

Only one count was recorded for this clone. V and J are TRBV19 and TRBJ1-3; D is ambiguous. This CDR3 spans 13 amino acids. Trimming took 7 bases from V and 2 from J, leaving 9 bases between them. Germline V gene data show CDR1 as LNHDA and CDR2 as SQIVND (reference sequence). The CDR3 DNA follows: TGTGCCAGTAATCAGTCCCCTGGAAACACCATATATTTT. This encodes CASNQSPGNTIYF.

J is TRBJ2-3 and V is TRBV14, with D possibly TRBD2 on 5 matching bases. Germline-derived CDR1 and CDR2 are SGHDN and FVKESK. There are 14 residues in the CDR3. V lost 2 bases and J 6 bases, leaving 12 bases between the germline ends. Written as DNA, the CDR3 is TGTGCCAGCAGCCAAAATCTGGGAGCTGATACGCAGTATTTT. It yields the protein CASSQNLGADTQYF.

CDR3 residues: CASSLRVGETQYF. CDR3 DNA: TGTGCCAGCAGTTTGCGTGTCGGAGAGACCCAGTACTTC. The J gene is TRBJ2-5, the V gene TRBV27; D call uncertain. Trimming took off 3 bases at V and 4 bases at J, with 9 bases between the two ends. This CDR3 has 13 amino acids. Germline CDR1 is MNHEY and CDR2 is SMNVEV (reference sequence).

The chain links TRBV14 to TRBJ2-3; 8 bases align to TRBD2. The CDR3 loop spans 14 amino acids. Looked up from germline, CDR1 is SGHDN and CDR2 is FVKESK. Germline trimming cut 4 bases from V and 6 bases from J; bases unmatched to any gene: 6. This CDR3 reads CASSPQREWDTQYF. CDR3 nucleotide sequence: TGTGCCAGCAGCCCTCAGCGGGAGTGGGATACGCAGTATTTT.

The sample holds one count of this clone. This chain joins TRBV5-1 and TRBJ2-2, with D possibly matching TRBD1 (5 bases). Trimming cost V 0 bases and J 4 bases, with 10 bases left between them. Per germline, CDR1 SGHRS and CDR2 YFSETQ. This CDR3 is built from 15 residues. DNA of the CDR3: TGCGCCAGCAGCTTGGTTAAGGGGCGCACCGGGGAGCTGTTTTTT. Translating gives CASSLVKGRTGELFF.

This chain connects TRBV7-6 to TRBJ2-2, with no clear D. CDR1 SGHVS and CDR2 FNYEAQ come from the germline V gene. The ends were cut back, 5 bases at V and 0 bases at J, with 13 bases in the middle. The CDR3 has 16 amino acids. The CDR3 bases are TGTGCCAGCAGCCCCACTCACGTTACGAACACCGGGGAGCTGTTTTTT. Its protein is CASSPTHVTNTGELFF.

The chain is built from TRBV19 and TRBJ1-3; D gene unclear. The germline V gene has CDR1 LNHDA and CDR2 SQIVND (reference sequence). The CDR3 length is 12 residues. With 11 bases removed from V and 7 bases from J, the gap between germline ends came to 15 bases. CDR3 sequence: CAVGYAGNTIYF. CDR3 DNA: TGTGCCGTGGGTTACGCGGGCAACACCATATATTTT.

The chain couples TRBV5-1 to TRBJ2-7, with 8 bases lining up with TRBD2. Germline CDR1 and CDR2: SGHRS and YFSETQ. V lost 4 bases to trimming and J lost 2 bases; unmatched junction nucleotides: 5. CDR3 size: 14 residues. The CDR3 loop is CASSQVAGPYEQYF. Here the CDR3 DNA reads TGCGCCAGCAGCCAAGTAGCGGGACCCTACGAGCAGTACTTC.

V gene TRBV2 combines with J gene TRBJ2-7, with TRBD2 identical over 7 bases. The V segment lost 4 bases and the J segment 3 bases; nucleotides outside the gene matches: 3. The CDR3 contains 13 residues. Germline lookup yields CDR1 SNHLY and CDR2 FYNNEI. In DNA, the CDR3 is TGTGCCAGCAGTGCCCGCGGGAGCTACGAGCAGTACTTC. Translated: CASSARGSYEQYF.

Comment on this clone: Within the sample, other DNA sequences also encode this same CDR3. CDR3 DNA sequence: TGTGCCAGTAACGCTGAACAGGGAATGGGAAACATTCAGTACTTC. Translating gives CASNAEQGMGNIQYF. The chain uses TRBV19 and TRBJ2-4; tentative D call: TRBD1 (6 bases). There are 15 residues in the CDR3. Germline V gene sequence: CDR1 LNHDA, CDR2 SQIVND (reference sequence). V was clipped by 7 bases and J by 6 bases, with 19 bases between them.